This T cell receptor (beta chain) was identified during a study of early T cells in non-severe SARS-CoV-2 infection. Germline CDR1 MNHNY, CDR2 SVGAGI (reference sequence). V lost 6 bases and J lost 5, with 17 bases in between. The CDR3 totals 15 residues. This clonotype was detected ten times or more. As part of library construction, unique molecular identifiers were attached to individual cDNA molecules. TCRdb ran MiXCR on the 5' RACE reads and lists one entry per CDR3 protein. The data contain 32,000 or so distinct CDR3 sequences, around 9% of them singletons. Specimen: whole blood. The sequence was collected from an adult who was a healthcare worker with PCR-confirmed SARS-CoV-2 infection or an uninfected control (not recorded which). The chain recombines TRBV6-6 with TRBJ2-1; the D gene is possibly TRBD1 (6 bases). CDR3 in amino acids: CASRDQGSWDNEQFF. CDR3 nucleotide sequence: TGTGCCAGCAGGGATCAGGGGAGTTGGGACAATGAGCAGTTCTTC.